The 15 T cell receptor beta chains below were found in one sample sequenced in a study of T cell clonotyping in hematopoietic cell transplantation. Repertoires were generated with immunoSEQ multiplex PCR, while TCRdb's copy carries only in-frame clones and drops some. The table has approximately 42,000 clones, roughly 85% seen once; the top ten hold approximately 2.8%. The sample's time point: recipient sample about 28 days before transplant, after cytoreduction. This sample comprised peripheral blood mononuclear cells, obtained before stem cell transplant. The receptors shown here come from a man aged 60 to 75 with acute myeloid leukemia. Some clones in this sample may be carry-over from other donors' samples.

This clone was counted between two and nine times. The genes are TRBV7-2 and TRBJ2-1; D may be TRBD2 (5 bases). Germline values: CDR1 SGHTA, CDR2 FQGNSA. V lost 5 bases and J 8 bases, leaving 19 bases between the germline ends. This CDR3 comprises 15 residues. The CDR3 sequence is CASSQRSGGRDEQFF. The CDR3 DNA reads TGTGCCAGCAGCCAGCGGTCTGGCGGTAGGGATGAGCAGTTCTTC.

The chain has TRBV6-1 and TRBJ2-3, with TRBD2 matching over 7 bases. V lost 10 bases to trimming and J lost 4 bases; unmatched junction nucleotides: 11. In germline, CDR1 is MNHNS, CDR2 SASEGT. The CDR3 is made up of 14 amino acids. This CDR3 is CATQPTSSSDTQYF. CDR3 coding DNA: TGTGCCACCCAACCGACTAGCAGCTCAGATACGCAGTATTTT.

The chain links TRBV19 to TRBJ2-3; 11 bases match TRBD1. Looked up from germline, CDR1 is LNHDA and CDR2 is SQIVND (reference sequence). Trimming at V came to 1 base and at J to 3 bases, leaving 3 bases not matched to a gene. This CDR3 spans 16 amino acids. CDR3 DNA: TGTGCCAGTAGTATAGGGACAGGGGGCCGGACAGATACGCAGTATTTT. Its translation is CASSIGTGGRTDTQYF.

This chain uses TRBV2 with TRBJ2-3; D not certain. Looked up from germline, CDR1 is SNHLY and CDR2 is FYNNEI. V was shortened by 4 bases and J by 2 bases, with 10 bases between the two germline ends. This CDR3 region has 14 residues. The CDR3, as DNA: TGTGCCAGCAGTGTTATTACCTACACAGATACGCAGTATTTT. It yields the protein CASSVITYTDTQYF.

The rearrangement uses TRBV11-3 and TRBJ2-3; D perhaps matches TRBD2 (6 bases). Germline V gene lookup returns CDR1 SGHNT and CDR2 YENEEA. The CDR3 is 15 residues long. V was pared by 7 bases and J by 2 bases, with 16 bases between. The chain's CDR3 is CASKALGEVTDTQYF. In DNA form, the CDR3 reads TGTGCCAGCAAAGCTCTCGGGGAGGTCACAGATACGCAGTATTTT.

The V and J genes are TRBV11-1 and TRBJ2-6; unclear D gene. The CDR3 is 19 amino acids. CDR1 is SGHAT, CDR2 FQDESV, per germline (reference sequence). V lost 4 bases and J lost 0, with 19 bases in between. In nucleotides, the CDR3 is TGTGCCAGCAGCTCACATAGGACCGGACGGATCTCTGGGGCCAACGTCCTGACTTTC. Translating gives CASSSHRTGRISGANVLTF.

The CDR3 coding sequence is TGTGCCAGCAGCCCCAGGGAGGGGGGAAACACCATATATTTT. This encodes CASSPREGGNTIYF. The V and J genes are TRBV6-5 and TRBJ1-3; D possibly corresponds to TRBD1 (5 bases). The germline gives CDR1 MNHEY, CDR2 SVGAGI. The CDR3 length is 14 residues. Trimming took off 6 bases at V and 4 bases at J, with 13 bases between the two ends.

This chain joins TRBV5-1 and TRBJ1-6; a possible D gene is TRBD1 (5 bases). The CDR3 covers 16 residues. V gave up 3 bases and J gave up 4 bases, with 14 bases separating them. Germline loops: CDR1 SGHRS, CDR2 YFSETQ. The DNA for the CDR3 is TGCGCCAGCAGCTATAATCTGGGGGGTTATAATTCACCCCTCCACTTT. Its protein product is CASSYNLGGYNSPLHF.

This chain uses TRBV7-2 with TRBJ1-2; tentative D call: TRBD1 (6 bases). This CDR3 has 17 amino acids. Germline lookup yields CDR1 SGHTA and CDR2 FQGNSA. V lost 4 bases and J 3 bases, leaving 21 bases between the germline ends. CDR3 protein: CASSSRGRGERDYGYTF. DNA of the CDR3: TGTGCCAGCAGCTCGAGGGGCAGGGGAGAGAGGGACTATGGCTACACCTTC. Together with reference TRBV7-2 and TRBJ1-2, the CDR3 gives the full variable domain: GAGVSQSPSNKVTEKGKDVELRCDPISGHTALYWYRQSLGQGLEFLIYFQGNSAPDKSGLPSDRFSAERTGGSVSTLTIQRTQQEDSAVYLCASSSRGRGERDYGYTFGSGTRLTVV.

J is TRBJ1-3 and V is TRBV28; no clear D. Trimming left V 6 bases short and J 3 bases short, with 15 bases between. The germline V gene has CDR1 MDHEN and CDR2 SYDVKM. This CDR3 has 15 residues. CDR3 region: CASRTDVSYGNTIYF. CDR3 nucleotides: TGTGCCAGCAGAACAGACGTATCTTATGGAAACACCATATATTTT.

A few counts support this clone. The chain uses TRBV28 and TRBJ1-3; D perhaps matches TRBD1 (5 bases). The germline gives CDR1 MDHEN, CDR2 SYDVKM. The CDR3 is 17 amino acids. V was shortened by 2 bases and J by 0 bases, with 14 bases between the two germline ends. The chain's CDR3 is CASSLMDNPRSGNTIYF. CDR3 bases: TGTGCCAGCAGTTTAATGGACAATCCCCGCTCTGGAAACACCATATATTTT. Full variable domain (rest looked up from reference TRBV28 and TRBJ1-3): DVKVTQSSRYLVKRTGEKVFLECVQDMDHENMFWYRQDPGLGLRLIYFSYDVKMKEKGDIPEGYSVSREKKERFSLILESASTNQTSMYLCASSLMDNPRSGNTIYFGEGSWLTVV.

The J gene is TRBJ1-2, the V gene TRBV18; D not resolved. This CDR3 region has 12 residues. Germline V gene sequence: CDR1 KGHSH, CDR2 LQKENI. Trimming stripped 3 bases from V and 6 bases from J, with 8 bases between. CDR3 residues: CASSPPTDGYTF. The CDR3 DNA reads TGTGCCAGCTCACCTCCCACAGATGGCTACACCTTC.

V and J are TRBV11-3 and TRBJ1-3; D remains ambiguous. V lost 3 bases, J lost 4 bases, and 13 bases lay in between. The CDR3 runs to 15 residues. Germline lookup yields CDR1 SGHNT and CDR2 YENEEA. The DNA for the CDR3 is TGTGCCAGCAGCTTGCAAAGGTCCTCGGGAAACACCATATATTTT. Amino acids: CASSLQRSSGNTIYF.

This clone came up a few times. CDR3 DNA: TGTGCCAGCAGTATCAGGGGGCTAACTGAAGCTTTCTTT. It yields the protein CASSIRGLTEAFF. This chain joins TRBV27 and TRBJ1-1; 8 bases fit TRBD1. The ends lost 5 bases at V and 5 bases at J; junction bases unmatched: 4. The germline CDR1 and CDR2 sequences are MNHEY and SMNVEV (reference sequence). The CDR3 consists of 13 residues.

The chain links TRBV29-1 to TRBJ1-5; possible D gene TRBD1, 5 bases. V gave up 7 bases and J gave up 3 bases, with 16 bases separating them. The germline CDR1 and CDR2 sequences are SQVTM and ANQGSEA. The CDR3 is 14 residues long. The CDR3 sequence: CSATTGGINQPQHF. CDR3 DNA: TGCAGCGCTACAACTGGGGGGATCAATCAGCCCCAGCATTTT.